These T cell receptor beta chains were read from a single sample in a study of OX40 agonist ivuxolimab in advanced cancers. Measured with immunoSEQ multiplex PCR; TCRdb has only the in-frame clones, and not every one. The table lists about 26,000 clones, 83% of them singletons. Sequences were derived from CD4+ or CD8+ T cells sorted from blood, sampled in a trial of the OX40 agonist ivuxolimab. These receptors were obtained from an adult with an advanced solid tumor such as melanoma, head and neck, liver or kidney cancer. Each CDR3 is given without its conserved first and last residue. Fields, in order: J gene, V gene, CDR3 length, clone size, CDR3 protein. A row's size may be missing; if present it is once, few, many or a size class.

J gene: -
V gene: TRBV19
CDR3 length: 13
clone size: -
CDR3 protein: ASSGLGRGPLEQY

J gene: TRBJ1-2
V gene: TRBV19
CDR3 length: 16
clone size: -
CDR3 protein: ASSYPDRGLPSDYGYT

J gene: TRBJ1-2
V gene: TRBV7-8
CDR3 length: 12
clone size: -
CDR3 protein: ASSLATGGYGYT

J gene: TRBJ2-7
V gene: TRBV4-1
CDR3 length: 14
clone size: -
CDR3 protein: ASSQALGASSYEQY

J gene: TRBJ2-7
V gene: TRBV7-9
CDR3 length: 13
clone size: -
CDR3 protein: ASSLAMGGYGEQY

J gene: TRBJ2-1
V gene: TRBV19
CDR3 length: 13
clone size: -
CDR3 protein: ASSIVPGGSHEQF

J gene: TRBJ2-7
V gene: TRBV5-6
CDR3 length: 13
clone size: -
CDR3 protein: ASSPRASGGYEQY

J gene: TRBJ2-2
V gene: TRBV9
CDR3 length: 13
clone size: -
CDR3 protein: ASTGEGGNTGELF

J gene: TRBJ2-1
V gene: TRBV7-9
CDR3 length: 13
clone size: -
CDR3 protein: ASSQRSGGDDEQF

J gene: TRBJ2-5
V gene: TRBV11-3
CDR3 length: 11
clone size: -
CDR3 protein: ASSSRTEETQY

J gene: TRBJ2-7
V gene: TRBV10-3
CDR3 length: 12
clone size: few
CDR3 protein: ASEPGTSTYEQY

J gene: TRBJ1-3
V gene: TRBV7-8
CDR3 length: 13
clone size: -
CDR3 protein: ASSPSVGGGNTIY

J gene: TRBJ2-5
V gene: TRBV15
CDR3 length: 14
clone size: -
CDR3 protein: ATSSPGLAGQETQY

J gene: TRBJ2-5
V gene: TRBV7-3
CDR3 length: 13
clone size: -
CDR3 protein: ASSHRTGSGETQY

J gene: TRBJ2-1
V gene: TRBV7-9
CDR3 length: 11
clone size: -
CDR3 protein: ASSLDSYNEQF

J gene: TRBJ2-2
V gene: TRBV7-3
CDR3 length: 12
clone size: -
CDR3 protein: ASSSLVVAGELF

J gene: TRBJ2-3
V gene: TRBV2
CDR3 length: 11
clone size: -
CDR3 protein: ASSEMWQDTQY

J gene: TRBJ2-7
V gene: TRBV5-1
CDR3 length: 13
clone size: -
CDR3 protein: ASSGPGLGKYEQY

J gene: TRBJ1-4
V gene: TRBV2
CDR3 length: 14
clone size: -
CDR3 protein: ASSGHSYGTSEKLF

J gene: TRBJ2-1
V gene: TRBV7-9
CDR3 length: 9
clone size: -
CDR3 protein: ASGNSGEQF

J gene: TRBJ2-3
V gene: TRBV29-1
CDR3 length: 10
clone size: -
CDR3 protein: SVVSTSGVVY

J gene: TRBJ1-1
V gene: TRBV10-1
CDR3 length: 13
clone size: -
CDR3 protein: ASSGDRTTNTEAF

J gene: TRBJ2-5
V gene: TRBV5-1
CDR3 length: 14
clone size: -
CDR3 protein: ASSSPQGGSTETQY

J gene: TRBJ2-4
V gene: TRBV15
CDR3 length: 12
clone size: -
CDR3 protein: ATSSGVPKNIQY

J gene: TRBJ1-6
V gene: TRBV6-1
CDR3 length: 13
clone size: -
CDR3 protein: ASSEVRGRVSPLH

J gene: TRBJ2-1
V gene: TRBV6-1
CDR3 length: 13
clone size: -
CDR3 protein: ASRGGRTSYNEQF

J gene: TRBJ2-7
V gene: TRBV5-1
CDR3 length: 12
clone size: -
CDR3 protein: ASTPPTGTYEQY

J gene: TRBJ2-1
V gene: TRBV6-5
CDR3 length: 11
clone size: -
CDR3 protein: ASSQDSYNEQF

J gene: TRBJ2-2
V gene: TRBV10-1
CDR3 length: 13
clone size: -
CDR3 protein: ASSESGQDTGELF

J gene: TRBJ1-1
V gene: TRBV5-8
CDR3 length: 11
clone size: once
CDR3 protein: ASSLGRVFEAF

J gene: TRBJ1-4
V gene: TRBV4-1
CDR3 length: 12
clone size: -
CDR3 protein: ASSQDQGGKRLF

J gene: TRBJ2-2
V gene: TRBV19
CDR3 length: 14
clone size: -
CDR3 protein: ASSMSKSTNTGELF

J gene: TRBJ2-2
V gene: TRBV14
CDR3 length: 14
clone size: once
CDR3 protein: ASSRAPPPAGGELF

J gene: TRBJ1-4
V gene: TRBV7-2
CDR3 length: 14
clone size: once
CDR3 protein: ASSGDLGTLNEKLF

J gene: TRBJ2-1
V gene: TRBV5-1
CDR3 length: 16
clone size: -
CDR3 protein: ASSELAGDSSSYNEQF

J gene: TRBJ1-1
V gene: TRBV2
CDR3 length: 11
clone size: -
CDR3 protein: ASRSGRDTEAF

J gene: TRBJ2-1
V gene: TRBV5-1
CDR3 length: 12
clone size: -
CDR3 protein: ASSLGTSGNEQF

J gene: TRBJ2-6
V gene: TRBV7-6
CDR3 length: 17
clone size: -
CDR3 protein: ASSPFVASFSSGANVLT

J gene: TRBJ1-4
V gene: TRBV4-1
CDR3 length: 14
clone size: once
CDR3 protein: ASSLTRQSTREKLF

J gene: TRBJ1-5
V gene: TRBV6-1
CDR3 length: 13
clone size: -
CDR3 protein: ASSPGGYGEGPQH

J gene: TRBJ2-1
V gene: TRBV2
CDR3 length: 13
clone size: -
CDR3 protein: ASSESAGAYNEQF

J gene: TRBJ2-3
V gene: TRBV4-1
CDR3 length: 13
clone size: once
CDR3 protein: ASSVGVLNTDTQY

J gene: TRBJ1-1
V gene: TRBV11-2
CDR3 length: 11
clone size: -
CDR3 protein: ASSQGRNTEAF

J gene: TRBJ2-2
V gene: TRBV6-5
CDR3 length: 12
clone size: -
CDR3 protein: ASSYSLGGGELF

J gene: TRBJ2-1
V gene: TRBV2
CDR3 length: 14
clone size: once
CDR3 protein: ASKASGDDNYNEQF

J gene: TRBJ2-1
V gene: TRBV5-1
CDR3 length: 14
clone size: once
CDR3 protein: ASSFAGTGKYNEQF

J gene: TRBJ2-1
V gene: TRBV7-9
CDR3 length: 13
clone size: few
CDR3 protein: ASSLARGSYNEQF

J gene: TRBJ1-1
V gene: TRBV29-1
CDR3 length: 10
clone size: -
CDR3 protein: SERQGRAEAF

J gene: TRBJ1-2
V gene: TRBV5-1
CDR3 length: 11
clone size: -
CDR3 protein: ASSPWDNYGYT

J gene: TRBJ2-5
V gene: TRBV5-1
CDR3 length: 13
clone size: -
CDR3 protein: ASRPPAGGWETQY

J gene: TRBJ2-2
V gene: TRBV12-5
CDR3 length: 12
clone size: -
CDR3 protein: ASGLARGRGELF

J gene: TRBJ1-1
V gene: TRBV4-1
CDR3 length: 12
clone size: -
CDR3 protein: ASSPSWADTEAF

J gene: TRBJ2-7
V gene: TRBV6-1
CDR3 length: 12
clone size: -
CDR3 protein: ASSLRDAAYEQY

J gene: TRBJ2-5
V gene: TRBV5-6
CDR3 length: 12
clone size: -
CDR3 protein: ASSVMAEEETQY

J gene: TRBJ2-3
V gene: TRBV2
CDR3 length: 16
clone size: -
CDR3 protein: ASSPPPGHSGGTDTQY

J gene: TRBJ2-7
V gene: TRBV5-4
CDR3 length: 11
clone size: -
CDR3 protein: ASSYGLIYEQY

J gene: TRBJ1-2
V gene: TRBV4-1
CDR3 length: 11
clone size: -
CDR3 protein: ASNPQGNYGYT